This TCR beta chain originates from a study of OX40 agonist ivuxolimab in advanced cancers. As for the study in general: In this trial design, patients received ivuxolimab intravenously at 0.01 to 10 mg/kg every 2 weeks. Patients enrolled in dose escalation were diagnosed with hepatocellular carcinoma, melanoma, renal cell or head and neck cancer. Three patients, one with hepatocellular carcinoma and two with cutaneous melanoma, achieved partial responses. Notes on the study in general: Undetermined was the antigen specificity of the expanded peripheral T cells.

Concerning this clone itself: The target antigen is unknown.

The CDR3 runs 15 residues. Unmatched junction bases numbered 8, after V lost 5 bases and J lost 2 bases. Germline V gene lookup returns CDR1 SEHNR and CDR2 FQNEAQ (reference sequence). Generated by immunoSEQ multiplex PCR, the TCRdb table keeps only in-frame clones and is missing some. The profile shows 30,000 to 45,000 clones, nearly 85% of them singletons. The TCR sequence derives from an adult with an advanced solid tumor such as melanoma, head and neck, liver or kidney cancer. The rearrangement uses TRBV7-9 and TRBJ2-7, with 8 bases matching TRBD2. The sequences come from CD4+ or CD8+ T cells sorted from blood, collected in a trial of the OX40 agonist ivuxolimab. Here the CDR3 DNA reads TGTGCCAGCAGCCACCCGGGACTAGGGACCTACGAGCAGTACTTC. It yields the protein CASSHPGLGTYEQYF.